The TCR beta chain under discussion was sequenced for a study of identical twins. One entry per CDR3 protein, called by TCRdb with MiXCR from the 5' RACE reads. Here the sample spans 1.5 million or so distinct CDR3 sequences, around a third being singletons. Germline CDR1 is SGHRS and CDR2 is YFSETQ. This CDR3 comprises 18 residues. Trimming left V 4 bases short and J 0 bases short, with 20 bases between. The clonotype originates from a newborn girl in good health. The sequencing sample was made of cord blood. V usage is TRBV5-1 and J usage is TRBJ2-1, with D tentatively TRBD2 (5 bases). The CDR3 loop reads CASSLKRAGSSSYNEQFF. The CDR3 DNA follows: TGCGCCAGCAGCCTTAAGAGGGCAGGCTCGAGCTCCTACAATGAGCAGTTCTTC.